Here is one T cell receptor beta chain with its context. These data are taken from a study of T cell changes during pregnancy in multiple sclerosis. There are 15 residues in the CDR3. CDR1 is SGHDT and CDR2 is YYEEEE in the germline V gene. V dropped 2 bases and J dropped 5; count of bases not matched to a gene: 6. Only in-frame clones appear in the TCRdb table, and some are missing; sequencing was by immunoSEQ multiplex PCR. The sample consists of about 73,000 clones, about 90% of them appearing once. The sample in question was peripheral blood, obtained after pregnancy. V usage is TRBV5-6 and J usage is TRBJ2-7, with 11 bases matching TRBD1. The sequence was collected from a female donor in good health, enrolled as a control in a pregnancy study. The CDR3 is CASSLGQGAFDEQYF. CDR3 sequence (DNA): TGTGCCAGCAGCTTAGGACAGGGGGCATTTGACGAGCAGTACTTC.